A selection of T cell receptor beta chains follows, all from one sample in a study of CD8 T cells in Susac syndrome. One entry per CDR3 protein, called by TCRdb with MiXCR from the immunoSEQ multiplex PCR reads. The table includes approximately 260,000 distinct CDR3 sequences, about 95% detected once. Sequencing was performed on CD4+ T cells from PBMCs. These receptors all come from a human donor with Susac syndrome. The CDR3 runs from the conserved cysteine through the conserved F or W. The D gene is left open where the match is weak. Clone size, where shown, is once, few, many, or a class for clones that have expanded.

abundance: NA; j_gene: TRBJ2-1; v_gene: TRBV12-3/TRBV12-4; d_gene: NA; CDR3aa: CASRGPDSSYNEQFF; CDR3nt: TGTGCCAGCAGAGGCCCTGATAGCTCCTACAATGAGCAGTTCTTC
abundance: NA; j_gene: TRBJ1-5; v_gene: TRBV7-8; d_gene: NA; CDR3aa: CASSLRDRQHF; CDR3nt: TGTGCCAGCAGCCTCCGGGACCGCCAGCATTTT
abundance: NA; j_gene: TRBJ2-3; v_gene: TRBV9; d_gene: NA; CDR3aa: CASSRFADTQYF; CDR3nt: TGTGCCAGCAGCCGTTTCGCAGATACGCAGTATTTT
abundance: once; j_gene: TRBJ1-5; v_gene: TRBV4-1; d_gene: NA; CDR3aa: CASSQRHVPSNQPQHF; CDR3nt: TGCGCCAGCAGCCAAAGACACGTACCGAGCAATCAGCCCCAGCATTTT
abundance: NA; j_gene: TRBJ1-2; v_gene: TRBV27; d_gene: NA; CDR3aa: CASSREGPYGYTF; CDR3nt: TGTGCCAGCAGCCGCGAGGGGCCCTATGGCTACACCTTC
abundance: NA; j_gene: TRBJ2-1; v_gene: TRBV7-2; d_gene: TRBD2; CDR3aa: CASSPGGLVGNEQFF; CDR3nt: TGTGCCAGCAGCCCGGGGGGACTAGTGGGCAATGAGCAGTTCTTC
abundance: NA; j_gene: TRBJ2-6; v_gene: TRBV15; d_gene: NA; CDR3aa: CATSRGILGAGANVLTF; CDR3nt: TGTGCCACCAGCAGAGGGATCCTGGGGGCTGGGGCCAACGTCCTGACTTTC
abundance: NA; j_gene: TRBJ2-1; v_gene: TRBV12-3/TRBV12-4; d_gene: NA; CDR3aa: CASSLSDEQFF; CDR3nt: TGTGCCAGCAGTTTATCCGATGAGCAGTTCTTC
abundance: NA; j_gene: TRBJ2-3; v_gene: TRBV18; d_gene: NA; CDR3aa: CASSPGGRADTQYF; CDR3nt: TGTGCCAGCTCACCGGGAGGAAGAGCAGATACGCAGTATTTT
abundance: NA; j_gene: TRBJ2-1; v_gene: TRBV11-1; d_gene: NA; CDR3aa: CASSLGVLGSYNEQFF; CDR3nt: TGTGCCAGCAGCTTGGGGGTTCTGGGCTCCTACAATGAGCAGTTCTTC
abundance: NA; j_gene: TRBJ1-1; v_gene: TRBV20-1; d_gene: TRBD1; CDR3aa: CRPGQRNMNTEAFF; CDR3nt: TGCAGGCCGGGACAGAGAAACATGAACACTGAAGCTTTCTTT
abundance: NA; j_gene: TRBJ2-1; v_gene: TRBV11-1; d_gene: TRBD2; CDR3aa: CASSLGLAGSDEQFF; CDR3nt: TGTGCCAGCAGCTTAGGCCTAGCGGGATCCGATGAGCAGTTCTTC
abundance: NA; j_gene: TRBJ1-1; v_gene: TRBV30; d_gene: NA; CDR3aa: CAWLLWNTEAFF; CDR3nt: TGTGCCTGGTTGCTATGGAACACTGAAGCTTTCTTT
abundance: NA; j_gene: TRBJ2-3; v_gene: TRBV2; d_gene: TRBD1; CDR3aa: CASRRGQETDTQYF; CDR3nt: TGTGCCAGCAGGCGGGGACAGGAAACAGATACGCAGTATTTT
abundance: NA; j_gene: TRBJ1-5; v_gene: TRBV27; d_gene: NA; CDR3aa: CASSLEEGQPQHF; CDR3nt: TGTGCCAGCAGTTTAGAGGAAGGCCAGCCCCAGCATTTT
abundance: NA; j_gene: TRBJ2-7; v_gene: TRBV12-5; d_gene: NA; CDR3aa: CASGLERTHSYEQYF; CDR3nt: TGTGCTAGTGGTTTGGAAAGGACCCACTCCTACGAGCAGTACTTC